The T cell receptor (beta chain) described here comes from a study of siplizumab effects on memory and regulatory T cells. Only in-frame clones appear in the TCRdb table, and some are missing; sequencing was by immunoSEQ multiplex PCR. Of 75,000 to 95,000 clones listed, around 89% are singletons. This CDR3 has 14 amino acids. V dropped 5 bases and J dropped 2; count of bases not matched to a gene: 4. CDR1 is GTSNPN, CDR2 SVGIG, per germline (reference sequence). This sequence originates from a human donor in good health. This chain joins TRBV30 and TRBJ2-7; 12 nucleotides agree with TRBD2. The specimen was CD4+ T cells sorted from blood. Here the CDR3 reads CAWRTSGKTYEQYF. CDR3 nucleotide sequence: TGTGCCTGGCGGACTAGCGGGAAGACCTACGAGCAGTACTTC.